The rows below give T cell receptor beta chains drawn from one sample of a study of blood T cell repertoires in COVID-19. Here immunoSEQ multiplex PCR was the method, and the copy in TCRdb shows in-frame clones only, minus some. This table holds about 160,000 clones, roughly 91% found once. Material: peripheral blood. The origin of the receptors is a man aged 18 to 35 with acute or convalescent COVID-19. CDR3s include the opening cysteine and the closing phenylalanine or tryptophan. The D gene is left open where the match is weak. Clone size is not always given. Where it is, it says once, few, many or a class for expanded clones.

. | . | TRBJ2-3 | TRBV5-1 | TGCGCCAGCAGCTTGAATCCCAACCAGGCGCAGTATTTT | CASSLNPNQAQYF
. | . | TRBJ2-7 | TRBV19 | TGTGCCAGTAGTCCACAGGGGGGGAACTACGAGCAGTACTTC | CASSPQGGNYEQYF
. | . | TRBJ1-1 | TRBV15 | TGTGCCACCAGCATCGATCCAGCCAGGGACACTGAAGCTTTCTTT | CATSIDPARDTEAFF
. | . | TRBJ1-2 | TRBV10-3 | TGTGCCATCAGTGAGCGGACGGGAACGACTAACTATGGCTACACCTTC | CAISERTGTTNYGYTF
TRBD2 | . | TRBJ2-7 | TRBV18 | TGTGCCAGCACGGGAGGGGGGGCCTACGAGCAGTACTTC | CASTGGGAYEQYF
TRBD1 | . | TRBJ2-1 | TRBV7-7 | TGTGCCAGCAGCTCTGACAGGGGATCCTACAATGAGCAGTTCTTC | CASSSDRGSYNEQFF
. | . | TRBJ1-2 | TRBV5-1 | TGCGCCAGCAGCTTGGGCTACAGGGAGGGTGGCTACACCTTC | CASSLGYREGGYTF
. | . | TRBJ1-3 | TRBV9 | TGTGCCAGCAGCGGGCGTGGGACAACTGGAAACACCATATATTTT | CASSGRGTTGNTIYF
. | . | TRBJ1-1 | TRBV29-1 | TGCAGCGTGACCCGGGGACACGGGAACACTGAAGCTTTCTTT | CSVTRGHGNTEAFF
TRBD2 | . | TRBJ2-1 | TRBV30 | TGTGCCTGGACAAGACTAGCGGGAGGGAATGAGCAGTTCTTC | CAWTRLAGGNEQFF
TRBD2 | . | TRBJ2-5 | TRBV3-1/TRBV3-2 | TGTGCCAGCAGGCTAGCGGGGAACCAAGAGACCCAGTACTTC | CASRLAGNQETQYF
. | once | TRBJ1-5 | TRBV24-1 | TGTGCCACCAGTGACTCACTCGACAGCTACAATCAGCCCCAGCATTTT | CATSDSLDSYNQPQHF
. | few | TRBJ1-1 | TRBV6-5 | TGTGCCAGCAGTTCCCCGATGACAGGGAACACTGAAGCTTTCTTT | CASSSPMTGNTEAFF
. | . | TRBJ1-3 | TRBV30 | TGTGCCTGGAGGCTGCTCAGCTCTGGAAACACCATATATTTT | CAWRLLSSGNTIYF
TRBD2 | . | TRBJ2-3 | TRBV11-2 | TGTGCCAGCAGCTTAGAGGGACTAGAAGGAGATACGCAGTATTTT | CASSLEGLEGDTQYF
. | . | TRBJ2-3 | TRBV19 | TGTGCCAGTAGTATATCCCAGGGAGATACGCAGTATTTT | CASSISQGDTQYF
. | . | TRBJ1-2 | TRBV13 | TGTGCCAGCAGCTTTCCCCCCGATGGCTACACCTTC | CASSFPPDGYTF
. | once | TRBJ1-1 | TRBV7-6 | TGTGCCAGCAGCTTAGGTAAGAGGAACACTGAAGCTTTCTTT | CASSLGKRNTEAFF
. | . | TRBJ1-5 | TRBV19 | TGTGCCAGTAGTAATGGAGGGTCAGGTCAGCCCCAGCATTTT | CASSNGGSGQPQHF
. | . | TRBJ2-7 | TRBV27 | TGTGCCAGCAGTTTATACAGGGATACCTACGAGCAGTACTTC | CASSLYRDTYEQYF
. | . | TRBJ2-5 | TRBV18 | TGTGCCAGCTCACCTTTACAAGAGACCCAGTACTTC | CASSPLQETQYF
. | . | TRBJ1-1 | TRBV6-5 | TGTGCCAGCAGTTACTCGGGGAGGAACACTGAAGCTTTCTTT | CASSYSGRNTEAFF
TRBD2 | . | TRBJ2-1 | TRBV18 | TGTGCCAGCTCACCCCCACTAGCGGCCCGATTTAATGAGCAGTTCTTC | CASSPPLAARFNEQFF
. | . | TRBJ2-7 | TRBV27 | TGTGCCAGCAGTTTAGTTAGGGGAACAGGCTACGAGCAGTACTTC | CASSLVRGTGYEQYF
. | few | TRBJ1-2 | TRBV5-4 | TGTGCCAGCAGCGAGACAGGTTATGGCTACACCTTC | CASSETGYGYTF
. | . | TRBJ2-7 | TRBV11-2 | TGTGCCAGCAGCTTCCCCCTCGCCTACGAGCAGTACTTC | CASSFPLAYEQYF